Following are 23 T cell receptor beta chains from one sample sequenced in a study of breast tumors, draining lymph nodes, adjacent tissues. TCRdb ran MiXCR on the multiplex PCR reads and lists one entry per CDR3 protein. The table has more than 50,000 distinct CDR3 sequences, 57% seen once; the top ten hold roughly 19%. Sequences were obtained from breast tumor tissue. All receptors derive from a female donor with breast cancer. Some clones in this sample may be carry-over from other donors' samples.

V gene TRBV2 combines with J gene TRBJ2-3; 10 bases line up with TRBD2. The V segment lost 6 bases and the J segment 0 bases; nucleotides outside the gene matches: 6. The CDR3 contains 16 residues. Germline values: CDR1 SNHLY, CDR2 FYNNEI. The CDR3 protein is CASSTLAGGSTDTQYF. CDR3 bases: TGTGCCAGCAGCACCTTAGCGGGGGGCAGCACAGATACGCAGTATTTT.

This clonotype appeared a few times. A much bigger clone sits one base away, suggesting this may be a read error. This chain joins TRBV20-1 and TRBJ2-1; D is unresolved. Trimming cost V 0 bases and J 6 bases, with 15 bases left between them. The CDR3 consists of 15 residues. Per the germline V gene, CDR1 is DFQATT and CDR2 is SNEGSKA (reference sequence). The CDR3 DNA sequence: TGCAGTGCTAGAGATCGAGTCGAGAATTCCAATGAGCAGTTCTTC. Amino acids: CSARDRVENSNEQFF.

In this sample, this clonotype turned up many times. The J gene is TRBJ2-1, the V gene TRBV20-1; D is unresolved. Germline loops: CDR1 DFQATT, CDR2 SNEGSKA (reference sequence). V dropped 3 bases and J dropped 0 bases, with 12 bases sitting between them. The CDR3 is 15 residues long. The CDR3 DNA is TGCAGTGCTAGTGCGCCTCTCAGCTCCTACAATGAGCAGTTCTTC. It encodes CSASAPLSSYNEQFF.

This chain links TRBV29-1 with TRBJ1-2, with D unclear. V gave up 4 bases and J gave up 0 bases, with 30 bases separating them. CDR1 SQVTM and CDR2 ANQGSEA come from the germline V gene. CDR3 length: 20 amino acids. The chain's CDR3 is CSVGIGRVAIFLCANYGYTF. In DNA, the CDR3 is TGCAGCGTTGGTATCGGCAGAGTGGCTATATTCTTATGTGCTAACTATGGCTACACCTTC. Based on the CDR3 plus reference TRBV29-1 and TRBJ1-2, the full variable domain is SAVISQKPSRDICQRGTSLTIQCQVDSQVTMMFWYRQQPGQSLTLIATANQGSEATYESGFVIDKFPISRPNLTFSTLTVSNMSPEDSSIYLCSVGIGRVAIFLCANYGYTFGSGTRLTVV.

There are a few counts of this clonotype. The chain couples TRBV6-2 or TRBV6-3 to TRBJ2-2; the match to TRBD2 covers 7 bases. Per the germline V gene, CDR1 is MNHEY and CDR2 is SVGEGT. The junction had 7 bases not matched to a gene; V was cut back by 5 bases and J by 1 base. This CDR3 spans 16 amino acids. Written as DNA, the CDR3 is TGTGCCAGCAGTCACGGGGTAGCGGGGAACACCGGGGAGCTGTTTTTT. This translates into CASSHGVAGNTGELFF.

The chain recombines TRBV11-2 with TRBJ1-5; D uncertain. This CDR3 spans 11 amino acids. Germline V gene sequence: CDR1 SGHAT, CDR2 FQNNGV. V dropped 2 bases and J dropped 9 bases, with 5 bases sitting between them. The CDR3 here is CASSLMRPQHF. For the CDR3, the DNA is TGTGCCAGCAGCTTAATGCGGCCCCAGCATTTT.

This chain links TRBV19 with TRBJ1-6; D is uncertain. CDR1 and CDR2 from the germline V gene are LNHDA and SQIVND (reference sequence). V was clipped by 1 base and J by 7 bases, with 5 bases between them. CDR3 length equals 13 residues. CDR3 region: CASSIVDNSPLHF. As DNA, the CDR3 is TGTGCCAGTAGTATAGTGGACAATTCACCCCTCCACTTT.

V usage is TRBV19 and J usage is TRBJ1-2, with a weak D call TRBD1 (5 bases). Germline CDR1 LNHDA, CDR2 SQIVND (reference sequence). CDR3 length equals 14 residues. Trimming removed 7 bases from V and 1 base from J, with 13 bases in between. In DNA form, the CDR3 reads TGTGCCAGTACCAACAACCAGGGTAACTATGGCTACACCTTC. This encodes CASTNNQGNYGYTF. The whole variable domain, remainder taken from reference TRBV19 and TRBJ1-2, is DGGITQSPKYLFRKEGQNVTLSCEQNLNHDAMYWYRQDPGQGLRLIYYSQIVNDFQKGDIAEGYSVSREKKESFPLTVTSAQKNPTAFYLCASTNNQGNYGYTFGSGTRLTVV.

Turning to this clonotype: This clone may be a read error of a much larger clone one base away. The chain is built from TRBV5-6 and TRBJ2-5; 8 bases match TRBD2. This CDR3 is built from 15 residues. The V gene's germline CDR1 is SGHDT and CDR2 YYEEEE. This CDR3 reads CASSLASGGQETQHF. CDR3 nucleotide sequence: TGTGCCAGCAGCTTGGCCAGCGGGGGACAAGAGACCCAGCACTTC.

The V gene is TRBV5-6, the J gene TRBJ2-5; 10 nucleotides agree with TRBD1. Germline trimming cut 4 bases from V and 6 bases from J; bases unmatched to any gene: 9. Germline-derived CDR1 and CDR2 are SGHDT and YYEEEE. The CDR3 sequence is 15 residues long. CDR3 protein: CASSPLDRGLKTQYF. CDR3 in DNA: TGTGCCAGCAGCCCCCTCGACAGGGGGCTCAAGACCCAGTACTTC.

Only a few counts were recorded for this clonotype. DNA for the CDR3: TGCAGTGCTAGAGCACAGAGGAATGAAAAACTGTTTTTT. It encodes CSARAQRNEKLFF. The rearrangement links TRBV20-1 to TRBJ1-4; no definite D call. CDR3 length: 13 amino acids. Per germline, CDR1 DFQATT and CDR2 SNEGSKA (reference sequence). V was trimmed by 1 base and J by 5 bases, leaving 8 bases between them.

In this sample, this clonotype turned up a few times. V is TRBV10-2 and J is TRBJ1-5; 7 nucleotides match TRBD1. The junction had 5 bases not matched to a gene; V was cut back by 6 bases and J by 0 bases. Germline lookup yields CDR1 WSHSY and CDR2 SAAADI. The CDR3 totals 15 residues. The CDR3 region is CASRRGTASNQPQHF. The CDR3, as DNA: TGCGCCAGCAGGAGGGGGACAGCTAGCAATCAGCCCCAGCATTTT.

As regards this clonotype: A much larger clone differs by one base, so this may be a read error. The rearrangement uses TRBV18 and TRBJ2-5; either TRBD1 or TRBD2 may fit D (6 bases each). The ends were cut back, 1 base at V and 4 bases at J, with 10 bases in the middle. Germline V gene sequence: CDR1 KGHSH, CDR2 LQKENI. The CDR3 length is 14 residues. The CDR3 here is CASSPREGGETQYF. CDR3 coding DNA: TGTGCCAGCTCACCACGAGAGGGGGGAGAGACCCAGTACTTC.

The rearrangement links TRBV2 to TRBJ2-3, with 10 bases that match TRBD2. The germline CDR1 and CDR2 sequences are SNHLY and FYNNEI. V was pared by 7 bases and J by 4 bases, with 14 bases of the junction left unmatched. This CDR3 contains 17 residues. CDR3 bases: TGTGCCAGCATGGCTGGGCTAGCGGGGGAGCTTCCAGATACGCAGTATTTT. Its protein product is CASMAGLAGELPDTQYF.

This clonotype was seen many times. The chain is built from TRBV2 and TRBJ2-1; possibly TRBD1 for D (6 bases). Deletions cut 5 bases from V and 0 bases from J, with 11 bases between. The CDR3 is 15 residues long. The germline V gene encodes CDR1 SNHLY and CDR2 FYNNEI. CDR3 coding DNA: TGTGCCAGCAGTACCGAGACAGGCTCCTACAATGAGCAGTTCTTC. Its translation: CASSTETGSYNEQFF.

This chain joins TRBV11-3 and TRBJ1-4, with D possibly matching TRBD1 (5 bases). CDR1 and CDR2 from the germline V gene are SGHNT and YENEEA. V dropped 2 bases and J dropped 8 bases, with 21 bases sitting between them. The CDR3 totals 17 residues. CDR3 bases: TGTGCCAGCAGCTTAAATTTGAGACCGGGGTGGGACGAAAAACTGTTTTTT. Its protein is CASSLNLRPGWDEKLFF.

This clonotype came up once. The V call is TRBV24-1, the J call TRBJ1-2; TRBD1 aligns across 9 bases. The ends lost 4 bases at V and 8 bases at J; junction bases unmatched: 13. The CDR3 runs 16 residues. Germline V CDR1 and CDR2: KGHDR, SFDVKD. In nucleotides, the CDR3 is TGTGCCACCAGTGACCCGGGACAGGGAACAACAAGGGGCTACACCTTC. It encodes CATSDPGQGTTRGYTF.

This clonotype was found many times. The chain has TRBV4-2 and TRBJ2-3; 10 bases align to TRBD2. Germline trimming cut 0 bases from V and 5 bases from J; bases unmatched to any gene: 5. Germline lookup yields CDR1 LGHNA and CDR2 YNFKEQ. CDR3 length: 16 residues. The CDR3 coding sequence is TGTGCCAGCAGCCAAGAAAGCGGGGGGGGAGGAGATACGCAGTATTTT. Encoded protein: CASSQESGGGGDTQYF.

This clonotype was recorded at least ten times. A single base separates this from a much larger clone, so it may be a read error. The chain has TRBV20-1 and TRBJ2-7; D may correspond to TRBD1 or TRBD2 (5 bases each). The CDR3 runs 14 residues. V was cut by 5 bases and J by 6 bases, with 20 bases left in between. CDR1 DFQATT and CDR2 SNEGSKA come from the germline V gene (reference sequence). CDR3 nucleotides: TGCAGTGCTCTAACCGGGACCAACGTCTCCGAGCAGTACTTC. This translates into CSALTGTNVSEQYF.

The rearrangement joins TRBV19 to TRBJ1-2; 8 positions agree with TRBD1. The V segment lost 8 bases and the J segment 0 bases; nucleotides outside the gene matches: 14. The CDR3 runs to 17 residues. CDR1 and CDR2 (germline): LNHDA, SQIVND (reference sequence). The CDR3 DNA is TGTGCCAGTCGATCCGGACAGGGAGCCGGCTCTAACTATGGCTACACCTTC. It specifies CASRSGQGAGSNYGYTF.

This clonotype was detected ten times or more. The V gene is TRBV19, the J gene TRBJ1-1, with TRBD1 identical over 7 bases. Germline CDR1 reads LNHDA; CDR2 reads SQIVND (reference sequence). The junction had 3 bases not matched to a gene; V was cut back by 4 bases and J by 4 bases. The CDR3 runs to 13 residues. CDR3 sequence: CASSRTGATEAFF. DNA of the CDR3: TGTGCCAGTAGTAGAACAGGGGCCACTGAAGCTTTCTTT.

This clonotype was detected ten times or more. This chain uses TRBV19 with TRBJ2-1; D may be TRBD1 (5 bases). This CDR3 has 14 amino acids. Germline lookup yields CDR1 LNHDA and CDR2 SQIVND (reference sequence). Trimming took 6 bases from V and 2 from J, leaving 11 bases between them. The CDR3 region has the DNA TGTGCCAGTAGCCAGGGCTCAACCTACAATGAGCAGTTCTTC. Its protein product is CASSQGSTYNEQFF.

In regard to this clonotype: The junction differs from germline at one of its ends, possibly a read error. This rearrangement joins TRBV6-1 to TRBJ1-3; possible D gene TRBD1, 6 bases. This CDR3 is 15 amino acids long. Germline V CDR1 and CDR2: MNHNS, SASEGT. CDR3 loop: CASSPTGRSGNTTYF. CDR3 DNA sequence: TGTGCCAGCTCCCCGACAGGACGCTCTGGAAACACCACATATTTT.